Listed here are 15 T cell receptor beta chains from one sample, sequenced in a study of response to subunit inactivated influenza vaccine. TCRdb re-analysed the RT-PCR reads in MiXCR, keeping a single row per CDR3 protein. In the table there are about 520,000 distinct CDR3 sequences, approximately 9.9% of which are singletons. The material was PBMCs from blood, obtained 40 to 50 days after vaccination. These receptors all stem from a man aged 45 to 65 who received an inactivated influenza vaccine.

This clonotype appeared a few times. The chain combines TRBV4-1 with TRBJ2-7; 11 bases are a match to TRBD2. Germline V gene lookup returns CDR1 MGHRA and CDR2 YSYEKL. The CDR3 runs to 16 residues. V lost 3 bases, J lost 2 bases, and 6 bases stayed unmatched. CDR3 in amino acids: CASSHSLAGGAYEQYF. The CDR3, as DNA: TGCGCCAGCAGCCATTCTCTAGCGGGAGGAGCCTACGAGCAGTACTTC.

This clonotype was picked up many times. V usage is TRBV11-1 and J usage is TRBJ2-5, with D possibly being TRBD1 (6 bases). The germline V and J ends were trimmed by 0 bases and 1 base, with 9 bases remaining between them. The CDR3 contains 15 residues. Germline assignment: CDR1 SGHAT and CDR2 FQDESV (reference sequence). DNA for the CDR3: TGTGCCAGCAGCTTAGCTGGGACAAGCCAAGAGACCCAGTACTTC. It specifies CASSLAGTSQETQYF. Variable domain in full (rest from reference TRBV11-1 and TRBJ2-5): EAEVAQSPRYKITEKSQAVAFWCDPISGHATLYWYRQILGQGPELLVQFQDESVVDDSQLPKDRFSAERLKGVDSTLKIQPAELGDSAMYLCASSLAGTSQETQYFGPGTRLLVL.

This sequence joins TRBV6-1 and TRBJ1-1; the D gene is possibly TRBD1 (5 bases). The CDR3 covers 16 residues. Germline CDR1 MNHNS, CDR2 SASEGT. Trimming pared 6 bases from V and 4 bases from J, leaving 21 bases between. DNA for the CDR3: TGTGCCAGCAGCCCCCCTCTAGGACTGGGGGGCACTGAAGCTTTCTTT. It translates to CASSPPLGLGGTEAFF.

The sample holds many counts of this clonotype. V is TRBV6-2 or TRBV6-3 and J is TRBJ1-1; the match to TRBD1 covers 7 bases. CDR1 and CDR2 (germline): MNHEY, SVGEGT. CDR3 length equals 16 residues. After removal of 0 bases from V and 1 base from J, the junction contained 5 bases not matched to a gene. CDR3 nucleotide sequence: TGTGCCAGCAGTTACTCTAGGACAGGTGGGAACACTGAAGCTTTCTTT. It encodes CASSYSRTGGNTEAFF.

There are a few counts of this clonotype. V and J are TRBV5-1 and TRBJ2-2; 7 nucleotides align to TRBD2. J was trimmed by 0 bases and V by 5 bases; bases with no gene match: 1. Germline assignment: CDR1 SGHRS and CDR2 YFSETQ. The CDR3 sequence is 14 residues long. CDR3 loop: CASSSGSNTGELFF. CDR3 nucleotides: TGCGCCAGCAGTAGCGGGTCGAACACCGGGGAGCTGTTTTTT.

The rearrangement links TRBV18 to TRBJ2-5; tentatively, D is TRBD1 or TRBD2 (6 bases each). Germline loops: CDR1 KGHSH, CDR2 LQKENI. The CDR3 contains 15 residues. V was cut by 4 bases and J by 2 bases, with 14 bases left in between. The CDR3 region has the DNA TGTGCCAGCTCACGGGGGGCTACAGGTCAAGAGACCCAGTACTTC. It translates to CASSRGATGQETQYF.

The genes are TRBV4-1 and TRBJ2-3; unclear D gene. CDR1 is MGHRA and CDR2 is YSYEKL in the germline V gene. This CDR3 has 17 residues. Trimming took 1 base from V and 2 from J, leaving 16 bases between them. The DNA of the CDR3 is TGCGCCAGCAGCCAAGTTGGGTCGGCAGGAGACACAGATACGCAGTATTTT. Translation gives CASSQVGSAGDTDTQYF.

The chain recombines TRBV4-1 with TRBJ1-1; tentative D call: TRBD1 (5 bases). Deletions cut 0 bases from V and 3 bases from J, with 8 bases between. Germline V gene lookup returns CDR1 MGHRA and CDR2 YSYEKL. The CDR3 covers 14 residues. The CDR3: CASSQEGVYTEAFF. Written as DNA, the CDR3 is TGCGCCAGCAGCCAAGAGGGGGTTTACACTGAAGCTTTCTTT.

This clonotype was found a few times. The rearrangement links TRBV7-2 to TRBJ1-5; D remains unclear. The germline V gene has CDR1 SGHTA and CDR2 FQGNSA. Trimming took off 5 bases at V and 1 base at J, with 12 bases between the two ends. There are 15 residues in the CDR3. For the CDR3, the DNA is TGTGCCAGCAGCGCAGCCTGGAGAAGCAATCAGCCCCAGCATTTT. Protein sequence: CASSAAWRSNQPQHF.

This clonotype was detected many times. The rearrangement uses TRBV20-1 and TRBJ2-1; D is ambiguous. From germline, CDR1 is DFQATT and CDR2 SNEGSKA (reference sequence). V lost 3 bases and J lost 7, with 10 bases in between. The CDR3 contains 12 residues. In DNA, the CDR3 is TGCAGTGCTAGTCGCCCTGAAAATGAGCAGTTCTTC. Amino acids: CSASRPENEQFF.

This clonotype was observed a handful of times. The rearrangement uses TRBV6-2 or TRBV6-3 and TRBJ2-3; 9 bases fit TRBD2. V lost 2 bases, J lost 0 bases, and 9 bases stayed unmatched. Germline V gene data show CDR1 as MNHEY and CDR2 as SVGEGT. This CDR3 contains 18 residues. In DNA, the CDR3 is TGTGCCAGCAGTTACCTCCCGCTAGCGGGGTCTAGCACAGATACGCAGTATTTT. Encoded protein: CASSYLPLAGSSTDTQYF.

The chain carries TRBV9 and TRBJ2-1; 8 nucleotides agree with TRBD2. The germline V gene encodes CDR1 SGDLS and CDR2 YYNGEE. J was trimmed by 3 bases and V by 0 bases; bases with no gene match: 5. The CDR3 length is 16 residues. CDR3 sequence reads: CASSVAASGYYNEQFF. The CDR3 DNA is TGTGCCAGCAGCGTAGCAGCTAGCGGGTACTACAATGAGCAGTTCTTC.

This clonotype has just a few counts. The chain carries TRBV3-1 and TRBJ1-6; no definite D call. Germline V lookup: CDR1 LGHDT, CDR2 YNNKEL (reference sequence). This CDR3 spans 13 amino acids. V was trimmed by 3 bases and J by 7 bases, leaving 7 bases between them. Written as DNA, the CDR3 is TGTGCCAGCAGCCAGAAGAGAAATTCACCCCTCCACTTT. Its translation: CASSQKRNSPLHF.

The chain employs TRBV24-1 and TRBJ2-2; no clear D gene. The CDR3 runs 14 residues. The germline V gene encodes CDR1 KGHDR and CDR2 SFDVKD. V was cut by 1 base and J by 3 bases, with 5 bases left in between. CDR3 coding DNA: TGTGCCACCAGTGATTTTTGGGACACCGGGGAGCTGTTTTTT. Translated: CATSDFWDTGELFF.

The chain has TRBV4-3 and TRBJ1-4; D is possibly TRBD1 (5 bases). Trimming took off 4 bases at V and 3 bases at J, with 12 bases between the two ends. In germline, CDR1 is LGHNA, CDR2 YSLEER. The CDR3 runs to 15 residues. The CDR3 DNA reads as TGCGCCAGCAGCCTCCAGGCGGGGGCTAATGAAAAACTGTTTTTT. The encoded protein is CASSLQAGANEKLFF.